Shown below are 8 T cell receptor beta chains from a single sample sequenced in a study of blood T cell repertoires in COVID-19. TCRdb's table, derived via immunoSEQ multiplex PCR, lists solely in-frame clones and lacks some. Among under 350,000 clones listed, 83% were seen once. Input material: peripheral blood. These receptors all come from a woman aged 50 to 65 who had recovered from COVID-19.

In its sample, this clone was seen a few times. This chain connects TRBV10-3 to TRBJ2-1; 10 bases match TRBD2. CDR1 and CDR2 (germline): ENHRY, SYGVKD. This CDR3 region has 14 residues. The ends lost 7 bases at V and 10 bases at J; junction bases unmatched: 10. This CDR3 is CAIKGTSAYGEQFF. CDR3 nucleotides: TGTGCCATCAAGGGGACTAGCGCGTATGGGGAGCAGTTCTTC.

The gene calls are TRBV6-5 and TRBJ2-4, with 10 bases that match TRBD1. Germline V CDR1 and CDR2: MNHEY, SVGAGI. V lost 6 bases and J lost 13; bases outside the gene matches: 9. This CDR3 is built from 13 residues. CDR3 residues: CASSLRDRGVQYF. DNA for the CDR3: TGTGCCAGCAGCCTCCGGGACAGGGGAGTCCAGTACTTC.

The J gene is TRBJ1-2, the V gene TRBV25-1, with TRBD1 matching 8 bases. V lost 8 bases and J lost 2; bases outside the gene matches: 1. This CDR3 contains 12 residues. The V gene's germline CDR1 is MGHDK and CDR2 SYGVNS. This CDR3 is CASRQGNYGYTF. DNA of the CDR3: TGTGCCAGCCGACAGGGGAACTATGGCTACACCTTC.

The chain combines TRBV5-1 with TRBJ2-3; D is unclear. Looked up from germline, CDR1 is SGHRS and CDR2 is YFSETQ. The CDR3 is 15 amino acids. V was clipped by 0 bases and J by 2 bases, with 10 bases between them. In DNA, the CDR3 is TGCGCCAGCAGCTTGGCGGCAGGTCTCACAGATACGCAGTATTTT. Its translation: CASSLAAGLTDTQYF.

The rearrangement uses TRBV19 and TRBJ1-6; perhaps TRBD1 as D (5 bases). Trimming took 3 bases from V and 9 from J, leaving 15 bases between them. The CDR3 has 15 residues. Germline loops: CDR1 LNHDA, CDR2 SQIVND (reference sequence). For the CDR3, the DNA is TGTGCCAGTAGTATGGCGGGGACGTTGGCTTCACCCCTCCACTTT. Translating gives CASSMAGTLASPLHF.

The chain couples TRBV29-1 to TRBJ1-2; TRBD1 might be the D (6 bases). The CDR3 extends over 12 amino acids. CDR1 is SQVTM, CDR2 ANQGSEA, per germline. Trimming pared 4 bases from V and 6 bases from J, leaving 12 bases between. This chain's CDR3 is CSVVDRIDGYTF. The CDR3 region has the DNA TGCAGCGTTGTTGACAGGATCGATGGCTACACCTTC.

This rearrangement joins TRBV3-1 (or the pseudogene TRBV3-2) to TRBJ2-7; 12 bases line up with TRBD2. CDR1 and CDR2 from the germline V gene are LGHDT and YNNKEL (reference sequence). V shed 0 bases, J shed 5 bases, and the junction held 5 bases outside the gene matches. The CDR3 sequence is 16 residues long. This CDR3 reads CASSQELLAGGNEQYF. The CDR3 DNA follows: TGTGCCAGCAGCCAAGAATTACTAGCGGGAGGCAACGAGCAGTACTTC.

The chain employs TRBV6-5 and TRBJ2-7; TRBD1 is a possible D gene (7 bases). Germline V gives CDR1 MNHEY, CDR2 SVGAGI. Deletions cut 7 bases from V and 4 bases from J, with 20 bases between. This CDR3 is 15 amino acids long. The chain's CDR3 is CASTPTATGTYEQYF. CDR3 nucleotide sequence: TGTGCCAGCACACCGACCGCGACAGGGACTTACGAGCAGTACTTC.